This T cell receptor beta chain appears in the sequencing data of a study of blood T cells in healthy people across ages. Overall study: Researchers report that template switching captured about one barcoded beta molecule per two T cells.

The CDR3 loop spans 14 amino acids. With 3 bases clipped from V and 3 bases from J, the junction kept 4 bases outside the gene matches. The germline V gene has CDR1 KGHSH and CDR2 LQKENI. A second PCR of 7 to 11 cycles used a sample-barcoded 5' primer and a J-beta primer mix. In TCRdb, the 5' RACE reads were re-called with MiXCR into one record per CDR3 protein. The table has hundreds of thousands of distinct CDR3 sequences, 53% seen once; the top ten hold about 38%. Study-wide findings and caveats: Estimates drawn from one million T cells were deemed to understate diversity. Comparison with aged donors showed that long-lived donors had more naive CD4+ cells and higher diversity. Naive T cell percentage showed a strong correlation with TCR beta diversity.

There are many counts of this clonotype. Its target is not known. The V call is TRBV18, the J call TRBJ2-7; 8 bases are a match to TRBD1. Input material: blood. The source of this sequence is a man at least 80 years old in good health. The CDR3 bases are TGTGCCAGCTCACCCATAGGGACAGGCTACGAGCAGTACTTC. The encoded protein is CASSPIGTGYEQYF.